This T cell receptor beta chain was found in a study of shared clonotypes between healthy human individuals. CD8 cells regarded as naive lacked CD45RO, were positively chosen for CCR7, and omitted terminally differentiated effector memory CD45RA+ cells. Germline CDR1 SEHNR, CDR2 FQNEAQ (reference sequence). CDR3 length: 17 residues. Losses at the gene ends were 1 base for V and 5 bases for J; bases not matched to a gene: 5. Assay used: immunoSEQ multiplex PCR; TCRdb lists only in-frame clones, some missing. This table has 1.5 million to 2.5 million clones, over 85% appearing once. Specimen: naive CD8+ T cells sorted from blood. The chain recombines TRBV7-9 with TRBJ2-3; 14 nucleotides agree with TRBD2. This TCR came from a man aged 18 to 30 in good health. CDR3 nucleotides: TGTGCCAGCAGCTTAGGACTAGCGGGAGGGCCGAGAGATACGCAGTATTTT. The encoded protein is CASSLGLAGGPRDTQYF.